This is a list of T cell receptor beta chains from one sample in a study of PD-1 blockade in classical Hodgkin lymphoma. Measured with immunoSEQ multiplex PCR; TCRdb has only the in-frame clones, and not every one. The repertoire holds 66,000 or so clones, with 70% to 75% as singletons. The source material was peripheral blood mononuclear cells (PBMCs), sampled before the second cycle of nivolumab. These receptors all stem from a human donor with classical Hodgkin lymphoma. The CDR3 runs from the conserved cysteine through the conserved F or W. D genes are given only for firm matches. Only some rows state a clone size, as once, few, many or a class for expanded clones.

clone size | J gene | V gene | D gene | CDR3 length | CDR3 DNA | CDR3 protein
- | TRBJ2-3 | TRBV5-4 | - | 14 | TGTGCCAGCAGCTTCACTAGAACCACAGATACGCAGTATTTT | CASSFTRTTDTQYF
once | TRBJ1-1 | TRBV19 | - | 13 | TGTGCCAGTAGTTCGCCCGCCGAGACTGAAGCTTTCTTT | CASSSPAETEAFF
- | TRBJ1-1 | TRBV19 | - | 15 | TGTGCCAGTAGTTCCTCCGGGACGGCGAACACTGAAGCTTTCTTT | CASSSSGTANTEAFF
- | TRBJ2-1 | TRBV19 | TRBD1 | 15 | TGTGCCAGTAGTCCGGACAGGGGGTTATACAATGAGCAGTTCTTC | CASSPDRGLYNEQFF
- | TRBJ2-1 | TRBV11-2 | TRBD2 | 14 | TGTGCCAGCAGCTCTGGACTAGGAGGCAATGAGCAGTTCTTC | CASSSGLGGNEQFF
- | TRBJ1-1 | TRBV28 | - | 14 | TGTGCCAGCAGTTTATGGGGGGGTAGCACTGAAGCTTTCTTT | CASSLWGGSTEAFF
once | TRBJ2-7 | TRBV5-1 | - | 12 | TGCGCCAGCAGCTTTACTACGGACGAGCAGTACTTC | CASSFTTDEQYF
- | TRBJ2-7 | TRBV9 | - | 13 | TGTGCCAGCAGCGTAGGGACGGGAAACGAGCAGTACTTC | CASSVGTGNEQYF
- | TRBJ2-3 | TRBV9 | TRBD2 | 17 | TGTGCCAGCAGCGTAGATGAGCGGGGGGGAAGCACAGATACGCAGTATTTT | CASSVDERGGSTDTQYF
- | TRBJ1-6 | TRBV6-5 | TRBD1 | 15 | TGTGCCAGCAGTAACTCCGGGACAGATAATTCACCCCTCCACTTT | CASSNSGTDNSPLHF
once | TRBJ2-3 | TRBV27 | - | 15 | TGTGCCAGCAGTTTGGGGCTGACCAGCACAGATACGCAGTATTTT | CASSLGLTSTDTQYF
once | TRBJ1-1 | TRBV6-1 | - | 15 | TGTGCCAGCAGTGAAGTTGCGGGGGTGAACACTGAAGCTTTCTTT | CASSEVAGVNTEAFF
- | TRBJ2-7 | TRBV4-1 | - | 13 | TGCGCCAGCAGCCAAGACCGAGGATGGGAGCAGTACTTC | CASSQDRGWEQYF
- | TRBJ2-2 | TRBV19 | TRBD2 | 21 | TGTGCCAGTACCTTATATATTACGGGCCGCGGGACTAGCGGGACGGCCGGGGAGCTGTTTTTT | CASTLYITGRGTSGTAGELFF
- | TRBJ2-1 | TRBV6-5 | - | 13 | TGTGCCAGCAGCTGGGACGCCTACAATGAGCAGTTCTTC | CASSWDAYNEQFF
- | TRBJ1-2 | TRBV5-6 | - | 16 | TGTGCCAGCAGCTCCGGCTTTTCGGTAGTTAACTATGGCTACACCTTC | CASSSGFSVVNYGYTF
- | TRBJ1-3 | TRBV19 | - | 14 | TGTGCCAGTAGCAGCTTTCTCTCTGGAAACACCATATATTTT | CASSSFLSGNTIYF
- | TRBJ1-4 | TRBV6-5 | - | 13 | TGTGCCAGCAGTTACAGTGGGGGGGGAAAACTGTTTTTT | CASSYSGGGKLFF
- | TRBJ1-5 | TRBV7-2 | TRBD1 | 13 | TGTGCCAGCAGCCAGGACAGGGCACAGCCCCAGCATTTT | CASSQDRAQPQHF
few | TRBJ1-1 | TRBV2 | - | 14 | TGTGCCAGCAGTGAAGCGCTTCAGGGCTCTCGAGCTTTCTTT | CASSEALQGSRAFF
- | TRBJ1-2 | TRBV11-2 | - | 15 | TGTGCCAGCAGCTCCAGGGAGGTTTCTAACTATGGCTACACCTTC | CASSSREVSNYGYTF
- | TRBJ1-5 | TRBV6-5 | - | 15 | TGTGCCAGCAGTTACTCACAGCCTAGCAATCAGCCCCAGCATTTT | CASSYSQPSNQPQHF
- | TRBJ2-3 | TRBV5-1 | TRBD1 | 15 | TGCGCCAGCTTTGGGGACAGGTACTCCACAGATACGCAGTATTTT | CASFGDRYSTDTQYF
- | TRBJ2-7 | TRBV2 | - | 14 | TGTGCCAGCAGTGATTTCTGGCAGGGTTACGAGCAGTACTTC | CASSDFWQGYEQYF
few | TRBJ2-5 | TRBV5-1 | TRBD1 | 15 | TGCGCCAGCAGCTTGGAGGGACAGGGTAGGGAGACCCAGTACTTC | CASSLEGQGRETQYF
- | TRBJ2-2 | TRBV4-2 | TRBD1 | 16 | TGTGCCAGCAGACAGTTTCCAGGGGGTACGGCCGGGGAGCTGTTTTTT | CASRQFPGGTAGELFF
- | TRBJ2-2 | TRBV29-1 | - | 13 | TGCAGCGCTTCTTACACGGTAGCCGGGGAGCTGTTTTTT | CSASYTVAGELFF
- | TRBJ1-2 | TRBV6-1 | - | 15 | TGTGCCAGCTCGGTGCGAGGACGGGGAGGAGAAGGCTACACCTTC | CASSVRGRGGEGYTF
- | TRBJ1-1 | TRBV2 | - | 12 | TGTGCCAGCGTTGACCTGAACACTGAAGCTTTCTTT | CASVDLNTEAFF
- | TRBJ2-1 | TRBV30 | - | 15 | TGTGCCTGCCTACGTGCATTCACAACCTACAATGAGCAGTTCTTC | CACLRAFTTYNEQFF
few | TRBJ2-6 | TRBV4-1 | - | 18 | TGCGCCAGCAGCCAAGAGGGGACTTTTAGCTCTGGGGCCAACGTCCTGACTTTC | CASSQEGTFSSGANVLTF
- | TRBJ2-2 | TRBV6-5 | TRBD2 | 16 | TGTGCCAGCAGTTATGGGGCGGGAGGGCCCCCCGGGGAGCTGTTTTTT | CASSYGAGGPPGELFF
- | TRBJ2-3 | TRBV27 | - | 17 | TGTGCCAGCAGTCCCCTTCCGGGGGGCCCTGCCACAGATACGCAGTATTTT | CASSPLPGGPATDTQYF
- | TRBJ2-7 | TRBV11-3 | TRBD1 | 17 | TGTGCCAGCAGCTTAGATCTCGGGACAGACTCCTACTACGAGCAGTACTTC | CASSLDLGTDSYYEQYF
few | TRBJ2-3 | TRBV5-1 | TRBD2 | 16 | TGCGCCAGCAGCTTGGTAGCGGGGGGGCTTGGAAATACGCAGTATTTT | CASSLVAGGLGNTQYF
- | TRBJ1-2 | TRBV6-6 | TRBD1 | 14 | TGTGCCAGCAGTTACGCGACAGGGGGCGAGTACTACACCTTC | CASSYATGGEYYTF
- | TRBJ1-1 | TRBV11-2 | TRBD1 | 14 | TGTGCCACCGCGTTGACAGGGGGTGTCACTGAAGCTTTCTTT | CATALTGGVTEAFF
- | TRBJ2-7 | TRBV4-1 | - | 14 | TGCGCCAGCAGCCCGGACCGAGGCAGCTACGAGCAGTACTTC | CASSPDRGSYEQYF
few | TRBJ2-7 | TRBV5-4 | TRBD2 | 16 | TGTGCCAGCAGCTTACCTCTAGCGGGTAGTTCCTACGAGCAGTACTTC | CASSLPLAGSSYEQYF
- | TRBJ1-2 | TRBV4-1 | TRBD1 | 14 | TGCGCCAGCAGCCCACCAGGGGGGAGCTATGGCTACACCTTC | CASSPPGGSYGYTF
- | TRBJ2-2 | TRBV11-1 | - | 14 | TGTGCCAGCAGTACACGATCAGGGCACGGGGAGCTGTTTTTT | CASSTRSGHGELFF
- | TRBJ1-5 | TRBV28 | TRBD1 | 17 | TGTGCCAGCAGTTTCCTAAGGGGACAGGGAAACAATCAGCCCCAGCATTTT | CASSFLRGQGNNQPQHF
- | TRBJ2-1 | TRBV9 | TRBD2 | 16 | TGTGCCAGCAGCCAACCGTCCGCGGGAGGTTACAATGAGCAGTTCTTC | CASSQPSAGGYNEQFF
- | TRBJ1-1 | TRBV11-3 | - | 11 | TGTGCCAGCAGCTTGGGGGGCGAAGCTTTCTTT | CASSLGGEAFF
- | TRBJ2-5 | TRBV30 | TRBD2 | 14 | TGTGCCTGGAGTGTATACACCCGCGGGGGGGCCCAGTACTTC | CAWSVYTRGGAQYF
- | TRBJ1-3 | TRBV2 | - | 15 | TGTGCCAGCAGTATCGACAGTCTCTCTGGAAACACCATATATTTT | CASSIDSLSGNTIYF
- | TRBJ2-7 | TRBV5-6 | - | 13 | TGTGCCAGCAGCTTGGGCATTTACTACGAGCAGTACTTC | CASSLGIYYEQYF
- | TRBJ2-1 | TRBV4-1 | - | 13 | TGCGCCAGCAGCCAACTGGGCTACAATGAGCAGTTCTTC | CASSQLGYNEQFF
- | TRBJ1-2 | TRBV5-4 | TRBD1 | 15 | TGTGCCAGCAGCTCGCAGACAGGGTACCGCTATGGCTACACCTTC | CASSSQTGYRYGYTF
- | TRBJ2-2 | TRBV5-8 | - | 15 | TGTGCCAGCAGCTCTGGTGGGGTAAACACCGGGGAGCTGTTTTTT | CASSSGGVNTGELFF
- | TRBJ2-1 | TRBV2 | - | 11 | TGTGCCAGCAGTGAGCTCAATGAGCAGTTCTTC | CASSELNEQFF
- | TRBJ2-3 | TRBV28 | TRBD1 | 14 | TGTGCCAGCAAGAGGGACAGGGGGCGCCCAGGTCCGGATTTT | CASKRDRGRPGPDF
- | TRBJ2-7 | TRBV20-1 | - | 11 | TGCAGTGCTTGGGGGCCGGAGGAGCAGTACTTC | CSAWGPEEQYF
- | TRBJ1-5 | TRBV29-1 | - | 13 | TGCAGCGTTGGGGAACTCCTGGATCAGCCCCAGCATTTT | CSVGELLDQPQHF
few | TRBJ2-2 | TRBV5-6 | TRBD1 | 13 | TGTGCCAGCAGCCACGGACAGGCCGGGGAGCTGTTTTTT | CASSHGQAGELFF
- | TRBJ2-7 | TRBV4-2 | - | 15 | TGTGCCAGCAGCCAAGATCTCGGTCAGTTCCGCGAGCAGTACTTC | CASSQDLGQFREQYF
- | TRBJ1-2 | TRBV10-3 | - | 11 | TGTGCCATCAGTGAGTCCGGGGAGTCCACCTTC | CAISESGESTF